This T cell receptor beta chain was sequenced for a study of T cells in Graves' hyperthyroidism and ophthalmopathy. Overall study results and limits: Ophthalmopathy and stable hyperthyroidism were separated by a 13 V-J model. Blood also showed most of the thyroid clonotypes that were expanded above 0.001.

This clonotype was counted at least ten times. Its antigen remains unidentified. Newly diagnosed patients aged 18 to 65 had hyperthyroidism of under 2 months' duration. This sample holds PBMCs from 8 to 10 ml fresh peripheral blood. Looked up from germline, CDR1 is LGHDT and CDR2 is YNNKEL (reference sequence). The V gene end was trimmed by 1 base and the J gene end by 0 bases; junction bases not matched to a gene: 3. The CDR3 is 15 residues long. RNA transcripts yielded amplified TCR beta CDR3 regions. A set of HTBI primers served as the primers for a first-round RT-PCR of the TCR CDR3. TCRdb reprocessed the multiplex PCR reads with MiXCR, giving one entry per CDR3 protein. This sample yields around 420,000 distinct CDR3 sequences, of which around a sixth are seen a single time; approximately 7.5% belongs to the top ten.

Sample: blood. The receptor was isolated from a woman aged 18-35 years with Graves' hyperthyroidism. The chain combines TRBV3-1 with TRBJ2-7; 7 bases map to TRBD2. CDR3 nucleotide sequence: TGTGCCAGCAGCCAAGGGGGCGGGAGCTCCTACGAGCAGTACTTC. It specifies CASSQGGGSSYEQYF.